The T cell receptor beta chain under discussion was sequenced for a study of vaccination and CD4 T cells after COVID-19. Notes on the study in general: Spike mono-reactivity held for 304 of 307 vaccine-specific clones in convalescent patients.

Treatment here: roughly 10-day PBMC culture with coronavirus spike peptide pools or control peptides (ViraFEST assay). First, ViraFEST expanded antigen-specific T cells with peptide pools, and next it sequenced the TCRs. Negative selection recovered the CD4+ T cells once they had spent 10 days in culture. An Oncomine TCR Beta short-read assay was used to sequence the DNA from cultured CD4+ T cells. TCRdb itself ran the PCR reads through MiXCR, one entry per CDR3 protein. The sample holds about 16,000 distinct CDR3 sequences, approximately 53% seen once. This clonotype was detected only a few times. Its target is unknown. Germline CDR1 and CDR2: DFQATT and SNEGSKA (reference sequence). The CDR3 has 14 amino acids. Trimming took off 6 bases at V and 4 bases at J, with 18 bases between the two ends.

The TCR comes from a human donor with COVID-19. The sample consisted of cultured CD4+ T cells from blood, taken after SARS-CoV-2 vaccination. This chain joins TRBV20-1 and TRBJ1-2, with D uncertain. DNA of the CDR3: TGCAGTGCCAATAAGAACAACCGGGGCTATGGCTACACCTTC. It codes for CSANKNNRGYGYTF.